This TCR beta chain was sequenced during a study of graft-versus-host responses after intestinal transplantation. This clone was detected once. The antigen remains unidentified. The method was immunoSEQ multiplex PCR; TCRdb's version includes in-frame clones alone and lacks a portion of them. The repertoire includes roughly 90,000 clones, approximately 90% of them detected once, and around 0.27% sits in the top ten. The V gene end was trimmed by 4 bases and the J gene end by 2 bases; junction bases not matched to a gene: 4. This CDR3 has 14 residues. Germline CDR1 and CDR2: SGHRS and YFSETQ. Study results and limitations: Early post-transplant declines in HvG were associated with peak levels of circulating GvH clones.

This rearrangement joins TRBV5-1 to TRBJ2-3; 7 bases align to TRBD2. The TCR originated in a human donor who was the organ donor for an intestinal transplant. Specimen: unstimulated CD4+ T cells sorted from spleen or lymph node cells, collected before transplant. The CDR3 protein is CASSASGFTDTQYF. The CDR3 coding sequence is TGCGCCAGCAGCGCTAGCGGTTTCACAGATACGCAGTATTTT.